Shown below are 2 T cell receptor beta chains from a single sample sequenced in a study of cytomegalovirus exposure and HLA in healthy donors. This PCR relied on a set of 60 Vbeta primers and 13 Jbeta primers. Assay used: immunoSEQ multiplex PCR; TCRdb lists only in-frame clones, some missing. The table shows approximately 140,000 clones, with about two thirds occurring only once. The sequenced sample consisted of PBMCs. The receptors here all came from a woman in her sixties in good health and CMV-seropositive.

This sequence joins TRBV25-1 and TRBJ1-1; tentatively, D is TRBD1 (6 bases). The length of the CDR3 is 12 residues. The V end lost 5 bases, the J end lost 7 bases, and 11 bases lay between the germline ends. CDR1 and CDR2 from the germline V gene are MGHDK and SYGVNS. The CDR3 DNA reads as TGTGCCAGCAGTCAGGGGAGGGGTGAAGCTTTCTTT. Residues: CASSQGRGEAFF.

The CDR3 is CASSQGENRAYGYTF. Here the CDR3 DNA reads TGTGCCAGCAGCCAAGGAGAAAACAGGGCCTATGGCTACACCTTC. The chain combines TRBV4-2 with TRBJ1-2; TRBD1 is a possible D gene (6 bases). Looked up from germline, CDR1 is LGHNA and CDR2 is YNFKEQ. The CDR3 totals 15 residues. The ends were cut back, 1 base at V and 4 bases at J, with 13 bases in the middle.